The 20 T cell receptor beta chains reported below all come from one sample, sequenced in a study of blood T cell repertoires in COVID-19. TCRdb's copy holds only in-frame clones and misses some; the assay was immunoSEQ multiplex PCR. The sample carries about 250,000 clones, about 89% recorded once. The sample consisted of peripheral blood. The receptor source for this set is a woman aged 40 to 50 who had recovered from COVID-19.

This clone was observed a few times. The chain joins TRBV7-9 to TRBJ2-3, with 10 bases that match TRBD1. Germline V gene sequence: CDR1 SEHNR, CDR2 FQNEAQ (reference sequence). The CDR3 sequence is 16 residues long. V dropped 6 bases and J dropped 4; count of bases not matched to a gene: 10. The CDR3 loop is CASRWITGQGSDTQYF. In DNA form, the CDR3 reads TGTGCCAGCAGGTGGATAACGGGACAGGGGTCAGATACGCAGTATTTT.

DNA for the CDR3: TGTGCCAGCAGCCAAGATTCGGGGGGGCTCGGGGCCAACGTCCTGACTTTC. Translation: CASSQDSGGLGANVLTF. The chain couples TRBV4-2 to TRBJ2-6; 8 bases are a match to TRBD2. The germline V gene encodes CDR1 LGHNA and CDR2 YNFKEQ. V was pared by 0 bases and J by 4 bases, with 5 bases of the junction left unmatched. This CDR3 spans 17 amino acids.

The rearrangement joins TRBV7-9 to TRBJ2-2; 8 positions agree with TRBD2. This CDR3 comprises 14 residues. Trimming removed 1 base from V and 6 bases from J; junction bases left unmatched: 1. Germline values: CDR1 SEHNR, CDR2 FQNEAQ (reference sequence). CDR3 in amino acids: CASSLVSGAGELFF. DNA of the CDR3: TGTGCCAGCAGCTTAGTTAGCGGGGCCGGGGAGCTGTTTTTT.

The V call is TRBV10-1, the J call TRBJ2-1; 10 bases match TRBD2. In germline, CDR1 is WNHNN, CDR2 SYGVQD (reference sequence). The CDR3 loop spans 15 amino acids. J was trimmed by 4 bases and V by 5 bases; bases with no gene match: 5. The CDR3 loop reads CASSSGRAPYNEQFF. The CDR3 DNA reads TGCGCCAGCAGTAGCGGGAGGGCCCCTTACAATGAGCAGTTCTTC.

As to this clone: The junction departs from germline at one end; a sequencing error may be responsible. The chain carries TRBV7-2 and TRBJ2-7; 9 bases map to TRBD2. CDR1 and CDR2 (germline): SGHTA, FQGNSA. The CDR3 length is 13 residues. The CDR3 nucleotides read TGTGCCAGCAGCTTAATGGCTAGCGGGGATTTGCACTTC. This translates into CASSLMASGDLHF.

This chain joins TRBV29-1 and TRBJ1-2, with 8 bases matching TRBD1. Germline V CDR1 and CDR2: SQVTM, ANQGSEA. J lost 4 bases, V lost 7 bases, and 8 bases had no gene match. The CDR3 contains 13 residues. As DNA, the CDR3 is TGCAGCGCCTCACAGGGGGTAGGCTATGGCTACACCTTC. It codes for CSASQGVGYGYTF.

This clone was recorded only once. The chain carries TRBV18 and TRBJ2-7; 7 bases map to TRBD2. The V gene's germline CDR1 is KGHSH and CDR2 LQKENI. This CDR3 has 15 amino acids. With V trimmed by 2 bases and J by 6 bases, 10 bases remained unmatched. The CDR3 is CASSPSAGVGREQYF. CDR3 sequence (DNA): TGTGCCAGCTCACCATCGGCGGGAGTAGGTCGCGAGCAGTACTTC.

In this sample, this clone turned up once. The chain couples TRBV7-2 to TRBJ2-3; 9 nucleotides line up with TRBD1. The V segment lost 5 bases and the J segment 5 bases; nucleotides outside the gene matches: 5. The CDR3 has 14 residues. CDR1 and CDR2 from the germline V gene are SGHTA and FQGNSA. This CDR3 is CASSADRGRDTQYF. For the CDR3, the DNA is TGTGCCAGCAGCGCGGACAGGGGAAGAGATACGCAGTATTTT.

A single count supports this clone. The chain carries TRBV3-1 (or the pseudogene TRBV3-2) and TRBJ1-2; D may be TRBD1 (5 bases). Trimming left V 0 bases short and J 4 bases short, with 9 bases between. The CDR3 runs to 14 residues. CDR1 and CDR2 from the germline V gene are LGHDT and YNNKEL (reference sequence). Here the CDR3 DNA reads TGTGCCAGCAGCCAAGATTGGGGCGGCTATGGCTACACCTTC. Encoded protein: CASSQDWGGYGYTF.

The CDR3 sequence: CASSLTSGLYNEQFF. CDR3 DNA: TGTGCCAGCAGCCTCACTAGCGGACTATACAATGAGCAGTTCTTC. V is TRBV7-8 and J is TRBJ2-1, with TRBD2 identical over 8 bases. The CDR3 is 15 amino acids. CDR1 is SGHVS and CDR2 is FQNEAQ in the germline V gene. V lost 5 bases and J lost 4; bases outside the gene matches: 7.

The chain employs TRBV4-1 and TRBJ2-2; tentative D call: TRBD2 (6 bases). Deletions cut 6 bases from V and 6 bases from J, with 20 bases between. This CDR3 is built from 16 residues. CDR1 is MGHRA and CDR2 is YSYEKL in the germline V gene. CDR3 bases: TGCGCCAGCAGTCACCACCGGGAGAGGGCATCCGGGGAGCTGTTTTTT. Residues: CASSHHRERASGELFF.

This chain uses TRBV5-1 with TRBJ1-5; 8 bases are a match to TRBD1. Per germline, CDR1 SGHRS and CDR2 YFSETQ. The CDR3 covers 17 residues. J was trimmed by 4 bases and V by 2 bases; bases with no gene match: 11. CDR3 DNA sequence: TGCGCCAGCAGCTTCCCAAAGGACAGGGAGGGGAATCAGCCCCAGCATTTT. It is translated as CASSFPKDREGNQPQHF.

The CDR3: CASSWGVGAGEAFF. CDR3 coding DNA: TGTGCCAGCAGCTGGGGCGTGGGGGCGGGTGAAGCTTTCTTT. The chain employs TRBV5-6 and TRBJ1-1, with D perhaps matching TRBD1 (6 bases). Germline CDR1 and CDR2: SGHDT and YYEEEE. V was cut by 3 bases and J by 7 bases, with 16 bases left in between. The CDR3 contains 14 residues.

This clone occurred once. The chain is built from TRBV5-1 and TRBJ2-3; 12 bases fit TRBD2. Losses at the gene ends were 4 bases for V and 2 bases for J; bases not matched to a gene: 8. The germline V gene has CDR1 SGHRS and CDR2 YFSETQ. This CDR3 region has 17 residues. CDR3 sequence: CASSLRTSGTITDTQYF. The DNA for the CDR3 is TGCGCCAGCAGCCTTAGGACTAGCGGGACTATCACAGATACGCAGTATTTT.

The CDR3: CASRGGTGNTGELFF. CDR3 coding DNA: TGCGCCAGCAGAGGCGGGACAGGCAACACCGGGGAGCTGTTTTTT. V usage is TRBV10-1 and J usage is TRBJ2-2; TRBD1 matches 8 bases. The CDR3 length is 15 residues. V lost 6 bases, J lost 2 bases, and 5 bases stayed unmatched. CDR1 WNHNN and CDR2 SYGVQD come from the germline V gene (reference sequence).

This sequence joins TRBV25-1 and TRBJ2-6, with D maybe TRBD1 (5 bases). Trimming cost V 2 bases and J 4 bases, with 9 bases left between them. The CDR3 totals 15 residues. Germline assignment: CDR1 MGHDK and CDR2 SYGVNS. CDR3 nucleotide sequence: TGTGCCAGCAGTGAAACAGGTTTCGGGGCCAACGTCCTGACTTTC. Translated, it gives CASSETGFGANVLTF.

The chain is built from TRBV3-1 (or the pseudogene TRBV3-2) and TRBJ2-3; 7 nucleotides agree with TRBD1. The CDR3 spans 17 residues. Germline V gene sequence: CDR1 LGHDT, CDR2 YNNKEL (reference sequence). J was trimmed by 0 bases and V by 0 bases; bases with no gene match: 6. DNA of the CDR3: TGTGCCAGCAGCCAAGATCTAGGGACAGCTAGCACAGATACGCAGTATTTT. It is translated as CASSQDLGTASTDTQYF.

V usage is TRBV16 and J usage is TRBJ2-5; tentative D call: TRBD2 (6 bases). Germline V CDR1 and CDR2: KGHSY, FQNENV. CDR3 size: 14 residues. Trimming removed 4 bases from V and 5 bases from J, with 14 bases in between. The CDR3 sequence is CASSPGGHSETQYF. The CDR3 DNA sequence: TGTGCCAGCAGCCCTGGAGGGCACTCGGAGACCCAGTACTTC.

This chain joins TRBV19 and TRBJ1-3, with D unresolved. The V end lost 5 bases, the J end lost 4 bases, and 12 bases lay between the germline ends. This CDR3 region has 14 residues. The V gene's germline CDR1 is LNHDA and CDR2 SQIVND (reference sequence). This CDR3 reads CASSVTPTGNTIYF. CDR3 sequence (DNA): TGTGCCAGTAGTGTCACCCCAACAGGAAACACCATATATTTT.

The chain carries TRBV28 and TRBJ1-3; D uncertain. The germline CDR1 and CDR2 sequences are MDHEN and SYDVKM. CDR3 length equals 13 residues. Trimming removed 7 bases from V and 2 bases from J, with 9 bases in between. Here the CDR3 DNA reads TGTGCCAGCACCCAGATCGCTGGAAACACCATATATTTT. Its translation: CASTQIAGNTIYF.